The subject of this entry is one T cell receptor (beta chain). The sample originates from a study of technical replicates of blood from a handful of donors. CDR1 MNHNS and CDR2 SASEGT come from the germline V gene. The CDR3 spans 13 residues. V was pared by 10 bases and J by 5 bases, with 8 bases of the junction left unmatched. Some clones are missing from TCRdb's copy, which holds only in-frame ones; the method was immunoSEQ multiplex PCR. The sample contains tens of thousands of clones, 95% of which appear only once. V usage is TRBV6-1 and J usage is TRBJ2-3; TRBD1 matches at 8 bases. The sequence was collected from a human donor in good health. Sequenced input: T cells isolated from PBMCs. The CDR3 spells CATLAGGRDTQYF. In nucleotides, the CDR3 is TGTGCCACCCTTGCAGGGGGCAGAGATACGCAGTATTTT.